This T cell receptor (beta chain) derives from a study of Graves' ophthalmopathy and Graves' hyperthyroidism listed by TCRdb under 2018. For context, the study as a whole: Peripheral blood was collected at initial diagnosis, prior to any treatment. The study used TCR beta repertoire signatures to distinguish Graves' ophthalmopathy from Graves' hyperthyroidism and to predict progression to ophthalmopathy. In total, approximately 130 blood samples were TCR-sequenced: some 43 ophthalmopathy, some 80 hyperthyroidism and some 17 hyperthyroidism-to-ophthalmopathy patients. To explore V-J signatures that distinguish ophthalmopathy from hyperthyroidism, a discovery set of 90 to 100 patients was enrolled, made up of over 40 with ophthalmopathy and around 60 with stable hyperthyroidism. An independent validation cohort was composed of fewer than 20 hyperthyroidism patients and over 15 patients who later progressed from hyperthyroidism to ophthalmopathy. In a handful of hyperthyroidism patients, the T-cell repertoires found in thyroid tissue were compared with those found in blood. Following sample collection, hyperthyroidism patients were given methimazole at a starting dose of 30 mg daily, and ophthalmopathy patients were given high-dose intravenous methylprednisolone. The research as a whole found: In cross-validation, the 13-signature model distinguished ophthalmopathy from stable hyperthyroidism with 85% to 90% sensitivity and nearly 82% specificity, and in the test set the corresponding values were around 80% and 75%. In validation, the model predicted ophthalmopathy progression with more than 70% sensitivity and roughly 78% specificity; roughly 11 predicted patients were CT-confirmed with GO in a median of around 6 months. Most expanded thyroid clonotypes with a frequency above 0.001 also appeared in blood, which suggests that blood repertoires may reflect the immune response in the thyroid. Sample size was not statistically predetermined, and group allocation was not concealed from the investigators.

Hyperthyroidism was considered stable if no progression to ophthalmopathy occurred within 18 months of follow-up. The hyperthyroidism patients were 18 to 65 years old and newly diagnosed, with a disease duration of less than 2 months. Patients with other autoimmune diseases, uncontrolled infections, pregnancy or lactation were excluded. Diagnosis relied on clinical symptoms, serum thyroxine, TRAb, thyroid ultrasound and orbital computed tomography. Using Ficoll-Paque density gradient centrifugation, PBMCs were isolated from less than 13 ml of fresh peripheral blood. Total RNA was extracted using Trizol reagent, and RNA quality was checked on an Agilent 2100 Bioanalyzer. For repertoire sequencing, the TCR beta CDR3 regions were amplified from RNA transcripts. The first round was an RT-PCR using HTBI primers with the Qiagen OneStep RT-PCR kit, and this first round was followed by a second-round multiplex PCR, then size selection and purification. The libraries underwent paired-end sequencing with 100 bp reads on an Illumina HiSeq2000. From the authors' description of their analysis: Reads were processed with SOAPnuke, discarding reads with adapters, uncalled bases, mean Phred below 15, or no exact constant-primer or identifier match. COPE v1.2.5 was used to merge high-quality paired reads. Each unique nucleotide sequence was treated as a clonotype, and MiTCR v1.1 was used to align the clonotypes to the IMGT TRB V, D and J references. The analysis was limited to V-J combinations with a frequency above 0.0001, which together covered roughly 99% of the repertoires. For each V-J combination, a TCR clonal expansion and chaos score was defined as F50 clonal expansion divided by the chaos observed in the TCRdist matrix. Welch's t-statistics and random forest were used to reduce the features to approximately 13 V-J combinations, which were then used as input to a naive Bayes classifier. The Morisita-Horn index was used to measure how similar the thyroid and blood repertoires were. TCRdb trimmed public reads at Q25 via fastp, called clones via MiXCR and kept in-frame beta chains. Merged by CDR3 protein, the rows form single entries marked with the most common genes and DNA. The V and J calls and clone size come from TCRdb's table, not from the authors' own analysis. The sample has some 350,000 distinct CDR3 sequences on record, 17% of them singletons. The biggest ten clones account for 2.4% of the sample.

This clonotype occurred many times. The clone's antigen remains unknown. Per-base quality was not reported, and no clone a single base away is much larger than it. The TCR was taken from an adult woman with stable Graves' hyperthyroidism. The sequencing sample was made of peripheral blood.

Here is the DNA: TGTGCCAGCAGTTACGTTGGCGGGAGCGAGCAGTACTTC. It codes for CASSYVGGSEQYF. The receptor chain draws on TRBV6-5 and TRBJ2-7, and 7 junction bases match TRBD2. Counted from cysteine to phenylalanine, this CDR3 has 13 amino acids. Only the CDR3 region is kept as DNA, spanning 39 bases read in frame from base 1. CDR1 and CDR2 were assigned from the germline V gene as MNHEY and SVGAGI. V is cut back by 2 bases and J by 6 bases, with 4 bases in the junction unmatched.